This TCR beta chain was captured in a study of blood T cells in healthy people across ages. Across the whole study: Capture via template switching afforded approximately one barcoded beta molecule per two T cells.

The CDR3 length is 13 residues. Germline CDR1 SGHTA, CDR2 FQGNSA. Trimming shortened V by 6 bases and J by 0 bases, and 6 bases separated the two germline ends. In this sample, this clonotype turned up many times. The authors ran a second PCR of about 6 to 11 cycles using a sample-barcoded 5' primer and a J-beta primer mix. TCRdb fed the 5' RACE reads into MiXCR, producing one record per CDR3 protein. This table holds more than 800,000 distinct CDR3 sequences, 29% found once. Sequencing input: blood. This TCR was sampled from a woman aged 80 or over in good health. The chain recombines TRBV7-2 with TRBJ1-5; D gene uncertain. CDR3 region: CASRSYSNQPQHF. The CDR3 bases are TGTGCCAGCAGGAGTTATAGCAATCAGCCCCAGCATTTT.